The clone carrying this T cell receptor beta chain was seen only a few times. The data derive from a study of early T cells in non-severe SARS-CoV-2 infection. Study background: Whole-blood bulk RNA, unsorted, was sequenced, and chains were unpaired.

Looked up from germline, CDR1 is SGHVS and CDR2 is FQNEAQ. CDR3 size: 19 residues. J lost 2 bases, V lost 3 bases, and 12 bases had no gene match. Tagging with unique molecular identifiers was applied to individual cDNA molecules. One entry per CDR3 protein, called by TCRdb with MiXCR from the 5' RACE reads. The table records tens of thousands of distinct CDR3 sequences, roughly 18% of them present only once. This receptor was obtained from an adult who was a healthcare worker with PCR-confirmed SARS-CoV-2 infection or an uninfected control (not recorded which). The specimen comprised whole blood, sampled at baseline. The rearrangement uses TRBV7-8 and TRBJ2-5; 13 bases are a match to TRBD2. The chain's CDR3 is CASSFSIGLAGVGQETQYF. The CDR3 coding sequence is TGTGCCAGCAGCTTTTCGATTGGACTAGCGGGAGTTGGGCAAGAGACCCAGTACTTC.